This entry describes one TCR beta chain. Its antigen is undetermined. The PCR contained 60 Vbeta and 13 Jbeta primers. The repertoire was sequenced with immunoSEQ multiplex PCR; TCRdb's copy has only in-frame clones and lacks some. This sample carries roughly 230,000 clones, about 90% of them seen once, and the ten largest clones take about 1.7%. This entry is derived from a study of cytomegalovirus exposure and HLA in healthy donors. Study details: A preliminary data release comprised roughly 80 million unique TCRs obtained from HLA-typed donors. Overall study findings and caveats: Cytomegalovirus association was listed for about 150 TCR beta chains. With further analysis later on, most CMV-associated TCR beta chains appeared HLA-restricted. A link between a missense DCLRE1C variant and TCR beta V- and J-gene trimming emerged from a later analysis.

Germline CDR1 is MNHNS and CDR2 is SASEGT. This CDR3 region has 15 residues. Trimming at V came to 6 bases and at J to 8 bases, leaving 13 bases not matched to a gene. This clonotype originated in a girl aged 2-10 years in good health and CMV-seronegative. Material for sequencing was PBMCs. This chain connects TRBV6-1 to TRBJ2-1; 7 bases are shared with TRBD1. CDR3 DNA sequence: TGTGCCAGCAGCCTCGAGACAGGGACGAACGATGAGCAGTTCTTC. Translated, it gives CASSLETGTNDEQFF.